This TCR beta chain was sequenced in a study of cytomegalovirus exposure and HLA in healthy donors. Turning to the study itself: There were some 81 million unique TCRs (from HLA-typed donors) in an early data release.

PCR amplification relied on 60 Vbeta primers (plus 13 Jbeta primers). The data were produced by immunoSEQ multiplex PCR, yet TCRdb's version contains in-frame clones alone and is incomplete. This table has roughly 200,000 clones, around a tenth appearing once. V was shortened by 0 bases and J by 2 bases, with 7 bases between the two germline ends. The CDR3 runs 14 residues. Germline V gene lookup returns CDR1 MNHNS and CDR2 SASEGT. J is TRBJ1-2 and V is TRBV6-1; D is undetermined. This sequence was found in a woman under 40 in good health and CMV-seropositive. Source material: PBMCs. CDR3 residues: CASSEASGNYGYTF. The CDR3 DNA sequence: TGTGCCAGCAGTGAAGCTTCGGGGAACTATGGCTACACCTTC.